This is a list of T cell receptor beta chains from one sample in a study of CD8+ T cells in alopecia areata. The method was immunoSEQ multiplex PCR; TCRdb's version includes in-frame clones alone and lacks a portion of them. The data hold around 190,000 clones, with 55% to 70% observed a single time. The specimen was CD4+ T cells sorted from blood, collected at week 4, from a patient treated with tofacitinib. Every receptor here comes from a human donor with alopecia areata. The CDR3 runs from the conserved cysteine through the conserved F or W. The D gene is left open where the match is weak. A row's size may be missing; if present it is once, few, many or a size class.

-	-	TRBJ2-3	TRBV5-1	TGCGCCAGCAGCGCGGACAACACAGATACGCAGTATTTT	CASSADNTDTQYF
-	-	TRBJ2-2	TRBV6-4	TGTGCCAGCAGACGGGACGATCTCACCGGGGAGCTGTTTTTT	CASRRDDLTGELFF
-	-	TRBJ2-5	TRBV10-3	TGTGCCATCAGAGAGTTAGTGGGCGAGACCCAGTACTTC	CAIRELVGETQYF
-	TRBD2	TRBJ2-5	TRBV10-3	TGTGCCATCAGCGAAGAACGACGATGGACTAGCGGGACTTGGGGAGAGACCCAGTACTTC	CAISEERRWTSGTWGETQYF
-	TRBD2	TRBJ2-3	TRBV7-9	TGTGCCAGCAGCCTAAAGCGGGGGGACACAGATACGCAGTATTTT	CASSLKRGDTDTQYF
-	-	TRBJ2-3	TRBV5-1	TGCGCCAGCAGCTCATCCGGGACAACAGATACGCAGTATTTT	CASSSSGTTDTQYF
-	-	TRBJ1-2	TRBV6-5	TGTGCCAGCAGTTCTGCGAGCACGAAGGATGGCTACACCTTC	CASSSASTKDGYTF
-	-	TRBJ1-2	TRBV29-1	TGCAGCGTTCCAGGCAGGCCAAACTATGGCTACACCTTC	CSVPGRPNYGYTF
-	-	TRBJ2-5	TRBV5-6	TGTGCCAGCAGCTTGGCAGGGATCGAGACCCAGTACTTC	CASSLAGIETQYF
once	TRBD1	TRBJ1-5	TRBV30	TGTGCCTGGAACGGACAGGGGGGTCAGCCCCAGCATTTT	CAWNGQGGQPQHF
-	-	TRBJ2-7	TRBV4-2	TGTGCCAGCAGCCAAGGCGCCTACTACGAGCAGTACTTC	CASSQGAYYEQYF